The next 15 T cell receptor beta chains were all read from a single sample in a study of T cell repertoires in cytomegalovirus infection. TCRdb re-called the reads with MiXCR, one entry per CDR3 protein. The sample lists about 920,000 distinct CDR3 sequences, approximately 31% seen once, with over 12% in the top ten. For these receptors, no antigen is known. The sequencing here drew on cultured CD8+ T cells from PBMCs, taken from culture after CMV antigen stimulation. Receptors originate from a human donor in good health (CMV status not recorded). Some clones in this sample may be carry-over from other donors' samples.

The rearrangement uses TRBV27 and TRBJ2-4; D not certain. V gave up 5 bases and J gave up 3 bases, with 11 bases separating them. This CDR3 region has 14 residues. Germline CDR1 and CDR2: MNHEY and SMNVEV (reference sequence). The CDR3 loop is CASSPTFFKNIQYF. The CDR3 nucleotides are TGTGCCAGCAGTCCGACCTTCTTCAAAAACATTCAGTACTTC.

The chain has TRBV12-3 or TRBV12-4 and TRBJ2-1; D possibly matches TRBD1 or TRBD2 (5 bases each). Trimming stripped 1 base from V and 3 bases from J, with 10 bases between. The CDR3 has 15 amino acids. CDR3 DNA: TGTGCCAGCAGTTTAGGGGGGAACTTCTACAATGAGCAGTTCTTC. It is translated as CASSLGGNFYNEQFF.

This clonotype was seen only a few times. The rearrangement uses TRBV6-1 and TRBJ2-1; D not certain. Trimming removed 2 bases at V and 4 bases at J, with 6 bases between. Per the germline V gene, CDR1 is MNHNS and CDR2 is SASEGT. The CDR3 totals 13 residues. In nucleotides, the CDR3 is TGTGCCAGCAGTGAATGGGTATACAATGAGCAGTTCTTC. Protein: CASSEWVYNEQFF.

The V call is TRBV2, the J call TRBJ1-2; TRBD1 is a possible D gene (6 bases). The CDR3 extends over 12 amino acids. Germline V lookup: CDR1 SNHLY, CDR2 FYNNEI. Trimming took off 7 bases at V and 4 bases at J, with 10 bases between the two ends. CDR3 nucleotides: TGTGCCAGCAAGGGGGGATTCTATGGCTACACCTTC. Protein: CASKGGFYGYTF. The entire variable domain, with the rest obtained from reference TRBV2 and TRBJ1-2, is as follows: EPEVTQTPSHQVTQMGQEVILRCVPISNHLYFYWYRQILGQKVEFLVSFYNNEISEKSEIFDDQFSVERPDGSNFTLKIRSTKLEDSAMYFCASKGGFYGYTFGSGTRLTVV.

V and J are TRBV4-2 and TRBJ2-5; TRBD2 agrees at 13 bases. Germline assignment: CDR1 LGHNA and CDR2 YNFKEQ. The CDR3 runs 20 residues. J was trimmed by 2 bases and V by 0 bases; bases with no gene match: 12. The CDR3 sequence is CASSQDSWTSGGLGQETQYF. The CDR3 DNA reads as TGTGCCAGCAGCCAAGATTCTTGGACTAGCGGGGGATTGGGTCAAGAGACCCAGTACTTC.

Concerning this clonotype: The DNA is left out, because the CDR3 cannot be placed on it with certainty; the CDR3 is given as TCRdb lists it. V gene TRBV6-1 combines with J gene TRBJ1-1. CDR1 and CDR2 from the germline V gene are MNHNS and SASEGT. The CDR3 is made up of 13 amino acids, end residues included. This CDR3 is CASSSSVHTEAFF.

The chain links TRBV24-1 to TRBJ2-3; no clear D gene. Trimming pared 3 bases from V and 3 bases from J, leaving 3 bases between. This CDR3 region has 12 residues. Germline CDR1 is KGHDR and CDR2 is SFDVKD. CDR3 sequence (DNA): TGTGCCACCAGTGATGGGACAGATACGCAGTATTTT. The encoded protein is CATSDGTDTQYF.

The V call is TRBV24-1, the J call TRBJ2-2, with 10 bases identical to TRBD1. J gave up 7 bases and V 9 bases, and 4 bases lay outside the gene matches. CDR1 is KGHDR, CDR2 SFDVKD, per germline. The CDR3 runs 13 residues. CDR3 sequence reads: CATRTGGVGELFF. CDR3 nucleotide sequence: TGTGCCACCCGGACAGGGGGGGTCGGGGAGCTGTTTTTT.

With regard to this clonotype: A much larger clone differs by one base, so this may be a read error. The CDR3 coding sequence is TGTGCCAGCAGAGGGACTCTGGCCTCCTATAATTCACCCCCCCACTTT. Translation: CASRGTLASYNSPPHF. This sequence joins TRBV6-8 and TRBJ1-6, with D possibly being TRBD1 (5 bases). CDR1 MNHGY and CDR2 SAAAGT come from the germline V gene. The CDR3 is 16 residues long.

This clonotype was seen a few times. This chain joins TRBV29-1 and TRBJ2-1; 7 bases align to TRBD2. The V gene's germline CDR1 is SQVTM and CDR2 ANQGSEA. V lost 4 bases, J lost 7 bases, and 4 bases stayed unmatched. The CDR3 loop spans 12 amino acids. The CDR3 protein is CSVGGRENEQFF. In DNA, the CDR3 is TGCAGCGTTGGGGGGAGGGAAAATGAGCAGTTCTTC.

This clonotype appeared a few times. The chain recombines TRBV11-2 with TRBJ2-1, with TRBD1 matching over 9 bases. Per the germline V gene, CDR1 is SGHAT and CDR2 is FQNNGV. Unmatched junction bases numbered 15, after V lost 2 bases and J lost 4 bases. The CDR3 has 19 residues. The CDR3 DNA is TGTGCCAGCAGCTTATCCTCGGTCACACCGGGACAGGGATACAATGAGCAGTTCTTC. This encodes CASSLSSVTPGQGYNEQFF. The full variable domain, its missing parts supplied by reference TRBV11-2 and TRBJ2-1, is EAGVAQSPRYKIIEKRQSVAFWCNPISGHATLYWYQQILGQGPKLLIQFQNNGVVDDSQLPKDRFSAERLKGVDSTLKIQPAKLEDSAVYLCASSLSSVTPGQGYNEQFFGPGTRLTVL.

This clonotype was detected ten times or more. The genes are TRBV7-3 and TRBJ2-3; 9 bases match TRBD2. The V gene end was trimmed by 3 bases and the J gene end by 3 bases; junction bases not matched to a gene: 4. The CDR3 is 15 residues long. Per germline, CDR1 SGHTA and CDR2 FQGTGA. CDR3 DNA sequence: TGTGCCAGCAGCTTGGGCGGGGGGGCAACAGATACGCAGTATTTT. Translation gives CASSLGGGATDTQYF.

V is TRBV15 and J is TRBJ1-1; D is uncertain. There are 15 residues in the CDR3. Trimming cost V 0 bases and J 0 bases, with 8 bases left between them. The germline V gene encodes CDR1 LNHNV and CDR2 YYDKDF (reference sequence). In DNA, the CDR3 is TGTGCCACCAGCAGAGATGAGGAGGTGAACACTGAAGCTTTCTTT. Translating gives CATSRDEEVNTEAFF. Supplemented by reference TRBV15 and TRBJ1-1, the full variable domain reads DAMVIQNPRYQVTQFGKPVTLSCSQTLNHNVMYWYQQKSSQAPKLLFHYYDKDFNNEADTPDNFQSRRPNTSFCFLDIRSPGLGDTAMYLCATSRDEEVNTEAFFGQGTRLTVV.

This chain links TRBV4-1 with TRBJ2-2; 9 bases line up with TRBD1. The CDR3 is 14 residues long. V lost 5 bases and J lost 3; bases outside the gene matches: 1. CDR1 is MGHRA, CDR2 YSYEKL, per germline. The CDR3 spells CASSRDRDTGELFF. The CDR3 region has the DNA TGCGCCAGCAGCAGGGACAGGGACACCGGGGAGCTGTTTTTT.

The chain links TRBV6-1 to TRBJ1-5; D not resolved. Per germline, CDR1 MNHNS and CDR2 SASEGT. The CDR3 extends over 10 amino acids. With 5 bases removed from V and 7 bases from J, the gap between germline ends came to 3 bases. This CDR3 reads CASSKQPQHF. The CDR3 DNA reads as TGTGCCAGCAGTAAACAGCCCCAGCATTTT.